This T cell receptor (beta chain) stems from a study of blood T cells in healthy people across ages. Study results and caveats: Estimated diversity, derived from one million T cells, was regarded as an underestimate. Measured against age, TCR beta diversity per million T cells decreased in a roughly linear manner.

Remarks on this clonotype: Antigen unknown.

Approximately 10 milliliters of peripheral blood were drawn from each donor into EDTA-treated tubes. Germline CDR1 reads SGHDN; CDR2 reads FVKESK. The CDR3 spans 14 residues. V was trimmed by 0 bases and J by 6 bases, leaving 9 bases between them. A J-beta primer mix and a sample-barcoded 5' primer were used in a second PCR of about 6 to 12 cycles. The template-switch adaptor, which had 12 random nucleotides, put a tag on each cDNA molecule. TCRdb recomputed calls from the 5' RACE reads with MiXCR, one row per CDR3 protein. The sample lists 1.5 million to 1.9 million distinct CDR3 sequences; 35% to 45% were seen once.

The clonotype originates from a woman aged 18 to 35 in good health. Sequencing used blood. V is TRBV14 and J is TRBJ2-1; maybe TRBD2 (5 bases). DNA of the CDR3: TGTGCCAGCAGCCAAGAACTCCGGGGCAATGAGCAGTTCTTC. Amino acid sequence: CASSQELRGNEQFF.